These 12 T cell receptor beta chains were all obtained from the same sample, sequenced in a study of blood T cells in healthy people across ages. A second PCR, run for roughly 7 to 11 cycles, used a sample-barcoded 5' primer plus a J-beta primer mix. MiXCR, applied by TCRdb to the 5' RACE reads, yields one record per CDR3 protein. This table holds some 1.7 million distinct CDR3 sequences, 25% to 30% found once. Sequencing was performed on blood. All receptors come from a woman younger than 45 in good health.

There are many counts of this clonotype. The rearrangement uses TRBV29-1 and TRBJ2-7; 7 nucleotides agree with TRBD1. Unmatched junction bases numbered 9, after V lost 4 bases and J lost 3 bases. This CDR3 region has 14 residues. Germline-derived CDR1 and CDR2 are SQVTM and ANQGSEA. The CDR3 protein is CSVATGTDIYEQYF. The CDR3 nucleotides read TGCAGCGTTGCCACCGGGACAGACATCTACGAGCAGTACTTC.

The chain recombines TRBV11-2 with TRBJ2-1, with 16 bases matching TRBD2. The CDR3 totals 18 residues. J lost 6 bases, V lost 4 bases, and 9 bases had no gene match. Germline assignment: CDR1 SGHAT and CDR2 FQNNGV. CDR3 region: CASSSTGTSGGASNEQFF. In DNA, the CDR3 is TGTGCCAGCAGCTCCACCGGGACTAGCGGGGGGGCTAGCAATGAGCAGTTCTTC.

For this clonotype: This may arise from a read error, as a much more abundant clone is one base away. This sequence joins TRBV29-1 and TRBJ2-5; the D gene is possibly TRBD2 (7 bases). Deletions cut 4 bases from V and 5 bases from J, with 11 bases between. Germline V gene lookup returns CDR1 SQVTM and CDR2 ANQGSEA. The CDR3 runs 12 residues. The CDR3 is CSVAEGGETQYF. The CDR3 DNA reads TGCAGCGTTGCCGAGGGGGGGGAGACCCAGTACTTC.

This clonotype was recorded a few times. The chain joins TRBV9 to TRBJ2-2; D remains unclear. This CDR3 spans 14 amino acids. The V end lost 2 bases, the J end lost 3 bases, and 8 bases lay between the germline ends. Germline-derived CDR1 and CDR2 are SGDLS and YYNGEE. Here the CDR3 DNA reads TGTGCCAGCAGCGTTGTGGGATACACCGGGGAGCTGTTTTTT. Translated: CASSVVGYTGELFF.

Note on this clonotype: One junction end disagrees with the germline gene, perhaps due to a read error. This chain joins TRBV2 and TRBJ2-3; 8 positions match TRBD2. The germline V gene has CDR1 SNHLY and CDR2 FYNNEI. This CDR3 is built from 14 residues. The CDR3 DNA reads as TGTGTCAGCAATAAGGGACTAGTGACAGATACGCAGTATTTT. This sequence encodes CVSNKGLVTDTQYF. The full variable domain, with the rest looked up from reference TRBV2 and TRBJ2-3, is EPEVTQTPSHQVTQMGQEVILRCVPISNHLYFYWYRQILGQKVEFLVSFYNNEISEKSEIFDDQFSVERPDGSNFTLKIRSTKLEDSAMYFCVSNKGLVTDTQYFGPGTRLTVL.

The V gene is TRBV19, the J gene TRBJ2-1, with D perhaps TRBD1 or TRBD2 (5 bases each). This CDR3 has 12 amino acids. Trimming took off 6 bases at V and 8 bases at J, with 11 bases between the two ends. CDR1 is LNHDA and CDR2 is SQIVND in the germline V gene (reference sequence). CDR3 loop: CASREGPDEQFF. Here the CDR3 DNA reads TGTGCCAGTAGAGAGGGGCCGGATGAGCAGTTCTTC.

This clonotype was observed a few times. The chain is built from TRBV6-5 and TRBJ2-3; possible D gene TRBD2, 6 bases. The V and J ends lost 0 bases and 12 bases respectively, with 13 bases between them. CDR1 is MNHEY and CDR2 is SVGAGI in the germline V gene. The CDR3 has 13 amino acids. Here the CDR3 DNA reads TGTGCCAGCAGTTACTCGACGGGACTGCGACAGTATTTT. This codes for CASSYSTGLRQYF.

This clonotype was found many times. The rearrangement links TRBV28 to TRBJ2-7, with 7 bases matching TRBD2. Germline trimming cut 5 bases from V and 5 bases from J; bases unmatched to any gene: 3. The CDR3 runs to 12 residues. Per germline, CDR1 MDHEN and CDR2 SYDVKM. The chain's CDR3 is CASSTSDHEQYF. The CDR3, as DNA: TGTGCCAGCAGTACTAGCGATCACGAGCAGTACTTC.

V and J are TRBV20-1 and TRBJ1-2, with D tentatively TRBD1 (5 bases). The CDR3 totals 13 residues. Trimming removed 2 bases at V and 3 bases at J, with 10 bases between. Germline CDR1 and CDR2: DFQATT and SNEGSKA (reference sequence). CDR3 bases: TGCAGTGCTAGATTGACAGCTCACTATGGCTACACCTTC. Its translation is CSARLTAHYGYTF.

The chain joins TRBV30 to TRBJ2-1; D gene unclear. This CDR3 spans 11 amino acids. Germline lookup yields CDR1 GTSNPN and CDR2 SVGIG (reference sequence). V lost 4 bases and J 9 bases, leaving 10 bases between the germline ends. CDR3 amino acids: CAWMSKGEQFF. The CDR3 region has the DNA TGTGCCTGGATGAGTAAGGGTGAGCAGTTCTTC.

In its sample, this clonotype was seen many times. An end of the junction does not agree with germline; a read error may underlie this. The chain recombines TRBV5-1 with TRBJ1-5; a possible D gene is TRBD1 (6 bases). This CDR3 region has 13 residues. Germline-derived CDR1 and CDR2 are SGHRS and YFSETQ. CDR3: CASSLGQNQPQHF. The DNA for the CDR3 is TGTGCCAGCAGCTTAGGACAGAATCAGCCCCAGCATTTT.

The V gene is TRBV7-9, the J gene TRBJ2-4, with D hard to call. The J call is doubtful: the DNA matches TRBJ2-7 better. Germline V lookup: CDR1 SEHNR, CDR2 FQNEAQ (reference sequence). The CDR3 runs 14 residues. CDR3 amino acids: CASSSDPKSYEQYF. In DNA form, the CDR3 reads TGTGCCAGCAGCTCAGACCCAAAGAGCTACGAGCAGTACTTC.